This T cell receptor beta chain originates from a study of T cell responses to AZD1222 COVID-19 vaccine (dated by TCRdb to the early 2020s). Some background on the complete study: TCR sequencing was performed for 230 to 250 trial participants, of whom 200 to 220 were given two doses of AZD1222 and approximately 25 were given two doses of MenACWY control vaccine. Trial participants were enrolled by age into subgroups of 18-55, 56-69 and 70-plus years, and around 150, 28 and 57 TCR-sequenced participants, respectively, were included in these subgroups.

The CDR3 regions of human TCRbeta chains were analyzed by immunosequencing. On the study's bioinformatics: TCRs in the repertoires were compared against a reference library of SARS-CoV-2-specific TCRs that had been generated with the MIRA antigen-specificity platform. Breadth meant the fraction of unique TCRs that were SARS-CoV-2-associated, whereas depth meant the fraction of total T cells that were SARS-CoV-2-associated. Each spike-specific TCR was assigned to its reactive spike region and to a CD4 or CD8 class using the MIRA data. Log10-transformed breadth and depth values were compared by one-way ANOVA with Sidak's multiple comparisons tests. TCRdb mirrors the immuneACCESS table, restricted to in-frame sequences. Some clones are absent from its copies; in checked studies, under half trace to an unresolved V gene, and the reason for the others is unknown. Clonal size and the V and J genes are those of that table, whereas D and trimming came from the DNA. For this sample there are 130,000 to 150,000 clones; 75% to 85% appear just once. The ten largest make up around 4.1% of the sample.

What the time point label conveys for this sample: baseline before first vaccination. The sample's treatment or condition, from its label and the paper: meningococcal conjugate vaccine given as trial control. Vaccinee samples were obtained from the UK trials COV001 and COV002, which included a single-blind randomized controlled phase 2/3 trial of AZD1222 (ChAdOx1 nCoV-19) in healthy adults. For TCRbeta chain sequencing, PBMC samples were collected from trial participants at day 0 and at day 28 after the second dose. The CDR3 contains 12 residues, cysteine and phenylalanine counted. The read is trimmed to its CDR3 DNA, 36 bases read in frame from base 1. The germline V gene (reference sequence) provides CDR1 SEHNR and CDR2 FQNEAQ. V sheds 5 bases and J sheds 6 bases, leaving 10 bases between their ends. Points the paper makes about the study in general: Conclusions about previously exposed vaccinees are limited because only six or seven AZD1222 recipients were SARS-CoV-2 seropositive at baseline. Most participants were white British and females outnumbered males, and the authors suggested that clonal diversity may have been underestimated. The 56-69-year group was small, and its depth increase did not reach significance, likely because of low power. Because no day 14 peak-response samples were available, the repertoires could be characterized only after the peak T cell response. Reportedly, close to half of the unique spike-specific TCRs recognized epitopes lying outside the regions that are mutated in the B.1.351 and B.1.1.7 variants. The vaccine-associated CD4 TCRs covered the entire spike protein, and the dominant responses fell in regions 160-218 and 743-854. A significant rise in spike-specific TCR breadth and depth was observed after two AZD1222 doses relative to day 0 and relative to MenACWY recipients.

In regard to this clone: The target of this receptor is not known. No base-level quality is on record; no much larger clone is a single base apart.

The starting material was peripheral blood, obtained on day 0 of MenACWY control vaccination. The origin of this receptor is an adult in good health. The chain was built from TRBV7-9 and TRBJ1-2; the D gene is possibly TRBD1, with 5 bases matching. The nucleotides are TGTGCCAGCAGCCTCGGGACGGATGGCTACACCTTC. It encodes CASSLGTDGYTF.